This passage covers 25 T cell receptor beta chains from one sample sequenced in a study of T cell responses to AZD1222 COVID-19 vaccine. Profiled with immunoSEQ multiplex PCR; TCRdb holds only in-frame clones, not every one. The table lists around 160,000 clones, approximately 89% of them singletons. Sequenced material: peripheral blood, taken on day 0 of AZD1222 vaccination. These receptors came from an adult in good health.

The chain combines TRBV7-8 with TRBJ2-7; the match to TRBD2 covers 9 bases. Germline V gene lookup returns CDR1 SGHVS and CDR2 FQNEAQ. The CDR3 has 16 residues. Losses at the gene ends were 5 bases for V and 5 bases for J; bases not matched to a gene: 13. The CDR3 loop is CASSARLSGSVHEQYF. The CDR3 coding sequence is TGTGCCAGCAGCGCGAGGCTTAGCGGGAGTGTGCACGAGCAGTACTTC. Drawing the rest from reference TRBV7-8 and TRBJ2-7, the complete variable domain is GAGVSQSPRYKVAKRGQDVALRCDPISGHVSLFWYQQALGQGPEFLTYFQNEAQLDKSGLPSDRFFAERPEGSVSTLKIQRTQQEDSAVYLCASSARLSGSVHEQYFGPGTRLTVT.

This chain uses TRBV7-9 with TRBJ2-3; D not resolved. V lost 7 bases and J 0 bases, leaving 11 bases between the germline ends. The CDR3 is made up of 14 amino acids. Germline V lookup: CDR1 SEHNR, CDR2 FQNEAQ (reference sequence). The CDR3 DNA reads TGTGCCAGCAACTCCCCTCCTAGCACAGATACGCAGTATTTT. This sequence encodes CASNSPPSTDTQYF.

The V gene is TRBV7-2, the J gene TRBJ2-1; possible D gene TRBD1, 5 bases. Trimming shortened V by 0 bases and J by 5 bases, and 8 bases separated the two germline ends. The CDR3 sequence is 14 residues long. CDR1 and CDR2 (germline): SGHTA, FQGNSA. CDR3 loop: CASSLAGLDNEQFF. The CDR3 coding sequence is TGTGCCAGCAGCTTAGCGGGGCTAGACAATGAGCAGTTCTTC. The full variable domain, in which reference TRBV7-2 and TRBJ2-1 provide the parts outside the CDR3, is GAGVSQSPSNKVTEKGKDVELRCDPISGHTALYWYRQSLGQGLEFLIYFQGNSAPDKSGLPSDRFSAERTGGSVSTLTIQRTQQEDSAVYLCASSLAGLDNEQFFGPGTRLTVL.

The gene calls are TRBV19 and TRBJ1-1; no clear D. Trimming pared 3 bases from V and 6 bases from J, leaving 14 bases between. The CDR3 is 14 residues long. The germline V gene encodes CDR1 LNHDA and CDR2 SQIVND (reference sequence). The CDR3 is CASSIRAGNSEAFF. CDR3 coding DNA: TGTGCCAGTAGTATCCGGGCCGGTAATTCTGAAGCTTTCTTT. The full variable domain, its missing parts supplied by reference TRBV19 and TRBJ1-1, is DGGITQSPKYLFRKEGQNVTLSCEQNLNHDAMYWYRQDPGQGLRLIYYSQIVNDFQKGDIAEGYSVSREKKESFPLTVTSAQKNPTAFYLCASSIRAGNSEAFFGQGTRLTVV.

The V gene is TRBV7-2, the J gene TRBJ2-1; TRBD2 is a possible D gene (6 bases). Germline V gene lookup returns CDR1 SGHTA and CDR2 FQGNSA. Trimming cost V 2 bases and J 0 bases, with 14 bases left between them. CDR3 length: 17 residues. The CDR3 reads CASSLRTGVSSYNEQFF. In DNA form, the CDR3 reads TGTGCCAGCAGCTTACGTACGGGGGTGAGCTCCTACAATGAGCAGTTCTTC.

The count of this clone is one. The CDR3 DNA reads TGTGCCAGCAGCTCAAGCGGGTCCGGCACAGATACGCAGTATTTT. Protein: CASSSSGSGTDTQYF. The chain links TRBV5-6 to TRBJ2-3; D is perhaps TRBD2 (6 bases). Trimming removed 3 bases from V and 1 base from J, with 12 bases in between. The V gene's germline CDR1 is SGHDT and CDR2 YYEEEE. The CDR3 has 15 amino acids.

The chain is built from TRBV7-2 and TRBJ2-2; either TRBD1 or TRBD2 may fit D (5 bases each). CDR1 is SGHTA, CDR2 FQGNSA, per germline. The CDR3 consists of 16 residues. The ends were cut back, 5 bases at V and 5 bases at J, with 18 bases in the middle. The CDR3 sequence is CASSAWDRSVTGELFF. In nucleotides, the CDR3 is TGTGCCAGCAGCGCCTGGGACCGATCGGTAACCGGGGAGCTGTTTTTT.

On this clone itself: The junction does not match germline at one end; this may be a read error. In DNA, the CDR3 is TGTGCCAGCTCATCACCCACGGACAGGTTGATCAATGAGCAGTTCTTC. The encoded protein is CASSSPTDRLINEQFF. The rearrangement links TRBV18 to TRBJ2-1; TRBD1 aligns across 7 bases. Germline CDR1 is KGHSH and CDR2 is LQKENI. The CDR3 runs to 16 residues.

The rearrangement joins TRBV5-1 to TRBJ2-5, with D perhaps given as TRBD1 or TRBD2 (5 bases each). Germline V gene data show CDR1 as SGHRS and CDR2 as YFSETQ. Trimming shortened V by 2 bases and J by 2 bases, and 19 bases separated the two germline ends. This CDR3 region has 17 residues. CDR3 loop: CASSLGIYLGVQETQYF. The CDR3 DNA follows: TGCGCCAGCAGCTTAGGGATTTATTTGGGGGTTCAAGAGACCCAGTACTTC. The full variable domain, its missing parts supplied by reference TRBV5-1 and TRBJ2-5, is KAGVTQTPRYLIKTRGQQVTLSCSPISGHRSVSWYQQTPGQGLQFLFEYFSETQRNKGNFPGRFSGRQFSNSRSEMNVSTLELGDSALYLCASSLGIYLGVQETQYFGPGTRLLVL.

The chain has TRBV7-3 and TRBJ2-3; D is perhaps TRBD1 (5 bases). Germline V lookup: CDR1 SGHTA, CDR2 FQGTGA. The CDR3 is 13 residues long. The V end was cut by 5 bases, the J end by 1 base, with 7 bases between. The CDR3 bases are TGTGCCAGCAGCCAAGGGGGCACAGATACGCAGTATTTT. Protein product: CASSQGGTDTQYF.

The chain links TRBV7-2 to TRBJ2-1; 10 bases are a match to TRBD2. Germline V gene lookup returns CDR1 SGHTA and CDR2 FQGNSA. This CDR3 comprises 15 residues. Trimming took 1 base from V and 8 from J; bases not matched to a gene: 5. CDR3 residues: CASSLVSSGSDEQFF. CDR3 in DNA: TGTGCCAGCAGCTTAGTTTCTAGCGGGAGCGATGAGCAGTTCTTC.

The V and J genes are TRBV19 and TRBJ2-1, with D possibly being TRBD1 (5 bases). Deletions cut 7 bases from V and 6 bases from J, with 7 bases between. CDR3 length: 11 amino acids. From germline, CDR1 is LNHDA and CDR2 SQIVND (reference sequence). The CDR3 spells CASMGPNEQFF. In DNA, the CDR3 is TGTGCCAGTATGGGGCCCAATGAGCAGTTCTTC.

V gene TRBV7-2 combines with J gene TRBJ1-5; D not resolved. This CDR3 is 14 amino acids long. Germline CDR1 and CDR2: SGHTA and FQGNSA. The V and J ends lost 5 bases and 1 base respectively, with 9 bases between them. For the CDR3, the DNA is TGTGCCAGCAGCCTTGCGGGGAGCAATCAGCCCCAGCATTTT. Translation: CASSLAGSNQPQHF. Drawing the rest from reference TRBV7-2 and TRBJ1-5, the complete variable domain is GAGVSQSPSNKVTEKGKDVELRCDPISGHTALYWYRQSLGQGLEFLIYFQGNSAPDKSGLPSDRFSAERTGGSVSTLTIQRTQQEDSAVYLCASSLAGSNQPQHFGDGTRLSIL.

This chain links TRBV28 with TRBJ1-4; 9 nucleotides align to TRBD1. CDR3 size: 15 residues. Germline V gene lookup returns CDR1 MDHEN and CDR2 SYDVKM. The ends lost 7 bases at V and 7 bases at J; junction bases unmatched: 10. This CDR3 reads CASNNPGQGSEKLFF. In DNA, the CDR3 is TGTGCCAGCAATAATCCGGGACAGGGTAGTGAAAAACTGTTTTTT.

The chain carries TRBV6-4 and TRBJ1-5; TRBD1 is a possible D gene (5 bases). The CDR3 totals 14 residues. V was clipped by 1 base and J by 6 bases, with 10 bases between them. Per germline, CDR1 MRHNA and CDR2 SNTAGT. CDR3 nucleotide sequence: TGTGCCAGCAGTGACTTTTTTGGGGGTCAGCCCCAGCATTTT. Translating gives CASSDFFGGQPQHF.

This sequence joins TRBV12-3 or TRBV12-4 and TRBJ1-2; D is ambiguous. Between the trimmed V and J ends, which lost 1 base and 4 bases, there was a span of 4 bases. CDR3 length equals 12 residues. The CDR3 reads CASSLGTYGYTF. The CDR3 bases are TGTGCCAGCAGTTTAGGTACCTATGGCTACACCTTC.

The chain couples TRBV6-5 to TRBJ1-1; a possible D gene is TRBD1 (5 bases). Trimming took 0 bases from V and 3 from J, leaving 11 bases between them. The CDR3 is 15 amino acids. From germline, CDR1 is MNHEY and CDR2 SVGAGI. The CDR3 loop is CASSYSPRAHTEAFF. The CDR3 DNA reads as TGTGCCAGCAGTTACTCTCCCAGGGCACACACTGAAGCTTTCTTT.

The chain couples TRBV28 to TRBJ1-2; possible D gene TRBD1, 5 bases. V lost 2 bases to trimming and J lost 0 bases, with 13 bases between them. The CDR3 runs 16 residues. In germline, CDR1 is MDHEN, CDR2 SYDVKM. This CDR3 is CASSLPRDLANYGYTF. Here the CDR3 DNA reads TGTGCCAGCAGTTTACCAAGGGACTTAGCTAACTATGGCTACACCTTC.

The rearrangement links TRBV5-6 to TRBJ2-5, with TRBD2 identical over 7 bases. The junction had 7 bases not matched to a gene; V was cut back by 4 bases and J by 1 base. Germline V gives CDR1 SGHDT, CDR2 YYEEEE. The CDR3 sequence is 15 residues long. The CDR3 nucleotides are TGTGCCAGCAGCGGTAGATGGGAGGGCCAAGAGACCCAGTACTTC. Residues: CASSGRWEGQETQYF.

Written as DNA, the CDR3 is TGTGCCAGCAGCTTAGGTCACGGATACTACTACGAGCAGTACTTC. As protein: CASSLGHGYYYEQYF. The V and J genes are TRBV7-2 and TRBJ2-7, with D uncertain. CDR3 size: 15 residues. Germline lookup yields CDR1 SGHTA and CDR2 FQGNSA. V lost 1 base and J 3 bases, leaving 13 bases between the germline ends.

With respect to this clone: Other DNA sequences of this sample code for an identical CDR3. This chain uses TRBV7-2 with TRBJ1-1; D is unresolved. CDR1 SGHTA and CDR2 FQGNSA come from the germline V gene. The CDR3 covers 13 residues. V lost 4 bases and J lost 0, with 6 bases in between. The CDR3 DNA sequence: TGTGCCAGCAGCTCCACAGTGAACACTGAAGCTTTCTTT. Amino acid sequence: CASSSTVNTEAFF.

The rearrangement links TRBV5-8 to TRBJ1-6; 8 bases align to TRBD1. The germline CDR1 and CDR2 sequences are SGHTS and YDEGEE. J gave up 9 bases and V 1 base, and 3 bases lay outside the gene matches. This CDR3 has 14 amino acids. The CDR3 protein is CASSLHRGSSPLHF. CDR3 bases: TGTGCCAGCAGCTTGCACAGGGGGTCTTCACCCCTCCACTTT. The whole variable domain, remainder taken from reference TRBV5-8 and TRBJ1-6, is EAGVTQSPTHLIKTRGQQATLRCSPISGHTSVYWYQQALGLGLQFLLWYDEGEERNRGNFPPRFSGRQFPNYSSELNVNALELEDSALYLCASSLHRGSSPLHFGNGTRLTVT.

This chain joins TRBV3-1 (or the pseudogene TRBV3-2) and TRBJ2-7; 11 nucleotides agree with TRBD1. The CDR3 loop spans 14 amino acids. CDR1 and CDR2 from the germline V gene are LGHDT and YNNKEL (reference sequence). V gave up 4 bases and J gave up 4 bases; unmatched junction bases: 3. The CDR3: CASSRGQGGYEQYF. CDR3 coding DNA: TGTGCCAGCAGCCGGGGACAGGGGGGTTACGAGCAGTACTTC.

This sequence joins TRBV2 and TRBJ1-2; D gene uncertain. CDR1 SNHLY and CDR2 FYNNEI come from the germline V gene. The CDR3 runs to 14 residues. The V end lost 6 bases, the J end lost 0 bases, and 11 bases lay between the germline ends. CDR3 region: CASRTGRANYGYTF. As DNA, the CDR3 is TGTGCCAGCAGGACCGGGAGGGCTAACTATGGCTACACCTTC.

The chain's CDR3 is CASSQGAYTNYGYTF. The CDR3 region has the DNA TGTGCCAGCAGCCAAGGTGCTTATACCAACTATGGCTACACCTTC. The chain carries TRBV3-1 (or the pseudogene TRBV3-2) and TRBJ1-2; D ambiguous. Germline V gene sequence: CDR1 LGHDT, CDR2 YNNKEL (reference sequence). The CDR3 sequence is 15 residues long. V lost 1 base to trimming and J lost 2 bases, with 11 bases between them.